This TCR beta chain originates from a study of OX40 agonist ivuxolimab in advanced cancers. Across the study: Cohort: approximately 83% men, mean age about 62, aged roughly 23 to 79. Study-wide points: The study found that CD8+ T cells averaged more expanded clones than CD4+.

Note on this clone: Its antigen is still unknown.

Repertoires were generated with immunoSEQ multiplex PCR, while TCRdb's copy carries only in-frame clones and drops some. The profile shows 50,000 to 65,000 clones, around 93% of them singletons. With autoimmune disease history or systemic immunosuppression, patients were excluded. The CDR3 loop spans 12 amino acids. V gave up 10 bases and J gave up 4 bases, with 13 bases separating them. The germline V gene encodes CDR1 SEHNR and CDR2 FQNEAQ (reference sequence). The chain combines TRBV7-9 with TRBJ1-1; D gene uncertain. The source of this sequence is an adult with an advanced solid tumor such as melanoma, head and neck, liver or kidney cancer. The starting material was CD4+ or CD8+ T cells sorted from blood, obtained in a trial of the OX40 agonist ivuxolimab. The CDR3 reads CATTRQFTEAFF. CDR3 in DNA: TGTGCCACAACCAGGCAGTTCACTGAAGCTTTCTTT.